One T cell receptor beta chain is described in this entry. What it binds is not known. This entry belongs to a study of blood T cells in healthy people across ages. Points from the study as a whole: Significant beta diversity loss was already apparent by age 40, declining roughly linearly.

Per the germline V gene, CDR1 is MGHRA and CDR2 is YSYEKL. The ends were cut back, 0 bases at V and 8 bases at J, with 13 bases in the middle. The CDR3 length is 14 residues. Alongside a J-beta primer mix, a sample-barcoded 5' primer served in a second PCR lasting about 7 to 12 cycles. Every cDNA molecule carried a tag from a template-switch adaptor bearing 12 random nucleotides. MiXCR, applied by TCRdb to the 5' RACE reads, yields one record per CDR3 protein. The data show about 970,000 distinct CDR3 sequences, with roughly 51% seen just once and around 21% held by the top ten. Every donor contributed roughly 10 milliliters of peripheral blood by blood draw.

Sequenced sample: blood. The TCR comes from an older woman in good health. The V call is TRBV4-1, the J call TRBJ1-2; D gene ambiguous. CDR3 region: CASSQDRKGSGYTF. In DNA form, the CDR3 reads TGCGCCAGCAGCCAAGATAGAAAGGGATCAGGCTACACCTTC.